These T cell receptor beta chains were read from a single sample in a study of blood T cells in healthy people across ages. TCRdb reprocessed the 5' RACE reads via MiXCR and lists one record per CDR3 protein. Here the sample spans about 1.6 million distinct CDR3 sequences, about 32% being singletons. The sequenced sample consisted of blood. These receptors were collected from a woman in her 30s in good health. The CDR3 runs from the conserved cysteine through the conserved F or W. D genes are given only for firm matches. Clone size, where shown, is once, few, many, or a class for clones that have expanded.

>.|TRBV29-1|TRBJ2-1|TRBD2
CSAIPVRGGPYNEQFF
TGCAGCGCTATTCCGGTACGGGGGGGCCCCTACAATGAGCAGTTCTTC
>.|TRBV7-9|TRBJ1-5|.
CASSSSDTLYQPQHF
TGTGCCAGCAGCTCATCGGACACCCTCTATCAGCCCCAGCATTTT
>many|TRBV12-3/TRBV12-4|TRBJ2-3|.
CASSLRRMDTQYF
TGTGCCAGCAGTTTAAGACGTATGGATACGCAGTATTTT
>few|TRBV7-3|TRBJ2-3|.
CASSALPVGPGSDTQYF
TGTGCCAGCAGCGCTCTCCCGGTAGGGCCAGGCTCCGATACGCAGTATTTT
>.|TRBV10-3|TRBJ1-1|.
CAFSGGENTEAFF
TGTGCCTTCAGCGGGGGAGAGAACACTGAAGCTTTCTTT
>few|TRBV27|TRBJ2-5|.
CASSFGADLLQETQYF
TGTGCCAGCAGTTTTGGAGCGGATCTCCTCCAAGAGACCCAGTACTTC
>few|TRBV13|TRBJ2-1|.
CASSGTNEQFF
TGTGCCAGCAGCGGTACCAATGAGCAGTTCTTC
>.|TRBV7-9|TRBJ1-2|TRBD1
CASSANRDSRYGYTF
TGTGCCAGCAGCGCCAACCGGGACAGCCGCTATGGCTACACCTTC
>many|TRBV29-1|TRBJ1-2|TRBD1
CSVKGTGGSNYGYTF
TGCAGCGTCAAGGGGACAGGGGGCAGTAACTATGGCTACACCTTC
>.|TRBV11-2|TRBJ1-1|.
CANSLRLGMDTEAFF
TGTGCCAACAGCCTACGTCTGGGGATGGACACTGAAGCTTTCTTT
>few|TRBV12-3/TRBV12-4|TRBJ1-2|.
CASSLVVYGYTF
TGTGCCAGCAGTTTAGTGGTCTATGGCTACACCTTC
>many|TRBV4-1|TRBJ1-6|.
CASSQDRGGSYNSPLHF
TGCGCCAGCAGCCAAGATAGGGGAGGCTCCTATAATTCACCCCTCCACTTT
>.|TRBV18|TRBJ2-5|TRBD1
CASSPGQGAYNEQYF
TGTGCCAGCTCACCGGGACAGGGGGCTTATAATGAGCAGTACTTC
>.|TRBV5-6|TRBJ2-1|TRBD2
CASSLGAAGVYEQFF
TGTGCCAGCAGCTTGGGGGCAGCGGGAGTTTATGAGCAGTTCTTC
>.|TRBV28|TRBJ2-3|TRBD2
CASNREGHNTQYF
TGTGCCAGCAACCGGGAGGGTCACAATACGCAGTATTTT
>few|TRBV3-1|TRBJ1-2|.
CVSSQVSNGYTF
TGTGTCAGCAGCCAAGTGTCAAATGGCTACACCTTC
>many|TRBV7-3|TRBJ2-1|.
CASSFGLNNEQFF
TGTGCCAGCAGCTTCGGATTAAACAATGAGCAGTTCTTC
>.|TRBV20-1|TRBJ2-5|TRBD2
CSAVAGGKEETQYF
TGCAGTGCCGTAGCGGGGGGAAAAGAAGAGACCCAGTACTTC
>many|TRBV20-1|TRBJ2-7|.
CSAREGSYEQYF
TGCAGTGCTCGAGAGGGGTCCTACGAGCAGTACTTC
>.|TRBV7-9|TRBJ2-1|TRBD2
CASSPSGPRDEQFF
TGTGCCAGCAGCCCTAGCGGTCCCCGGGATGAGCAGTTCTTC
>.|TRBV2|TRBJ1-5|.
CASSADKNSNQPQHF
TGTGCCAGCAGCGCAGACAAGAATAGCAATCAGCCCCAGCATTTT
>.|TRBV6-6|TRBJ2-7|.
CASSYSLLGNYEQYF
TGTGCCAGCAGTTACTCGTTGCTGGGAAACTACGAGCAGTACTTC
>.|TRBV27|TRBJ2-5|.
CASSLQGGGKTQYF
TGTGCCAGCAGTTTGCAAGGGGGCGGGAAGACCCAGTACTTC
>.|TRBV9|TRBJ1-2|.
CASSVHGSDGYTF
TGTGCCAGCAGTGTACACGGTTCCGATGGTTACACCTTC
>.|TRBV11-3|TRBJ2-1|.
CASSPRTEGFNEQFF
TGTGCCAGCAGCCCAAGGACAGAGGGCTTCAATGAGCAGTTCTTC
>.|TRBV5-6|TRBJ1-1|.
CASSQTGQTNTEAFF
TGTGCCAGCAGCCAAACCGGACAGACAAACACTGAAGCTTTCTTT
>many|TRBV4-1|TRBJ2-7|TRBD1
CASSPEQGDEQYF
TGCGCCAGCAGCCCAGAACAGGGGGACGAGCAGTACTTC
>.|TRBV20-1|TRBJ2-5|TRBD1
CSASTGGEVQETQYF
TGCAGTGCCTCGACAGGGGGCGAGGTCCAAGAGACCCAGTACTTC
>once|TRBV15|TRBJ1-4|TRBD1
CATSRDGGTGGEKLFF
TGTGCCACCAGCAGAGATGGCGGGACAGGGGGTGAAAAACTGTTTTTT
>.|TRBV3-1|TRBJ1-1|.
CASSQDWDRPPGPGTEAFF
TGCGCCAGCAGCCAAGATTGGGACCGCCCCCCGGGCCCTGGCACTGAAGCTTTCTTT
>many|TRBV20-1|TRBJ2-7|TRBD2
CSARGALAGRTYEQYF
TGCAGTGCCAGAGGGGCGCTAGCGGGTAGGACCTACGAGCAGTACTTC
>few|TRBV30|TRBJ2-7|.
CAWSPRQVAYEQYF
TGTGCCTGGAGTCCCAGGCAGGTTGCCTACGAGCAGTACTTC
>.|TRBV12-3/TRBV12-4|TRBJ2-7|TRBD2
CASSTMRGGREQYF
TGTGCCAGCAGCACTATGCGCGGGGGGCGCGAGCAGTACTTC
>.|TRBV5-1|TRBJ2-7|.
CASSFGLNTDYEQYF
TGCGCCAGCAGCTTCGGGCTCAACACAGACTACGAGCAGTACTTC
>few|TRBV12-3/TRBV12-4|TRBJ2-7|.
CASSYSSDTYEQYF
TGTGCCAGCAGTTACTCTAGCGATACCTACGAGCAGTACTTC
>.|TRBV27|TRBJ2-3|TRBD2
CASSRERLAGLTDTQYF
TGTGCCAGCAGTCGTGAACGACTAGCGGGTTTAACAGATACGCAGTATTTT
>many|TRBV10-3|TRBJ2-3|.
CAISESFTGVSTDTQYF
TGTGCCATCAGTGAGTCGTTTACAGGCGTAAGCACAGATACGCAGTATTTT
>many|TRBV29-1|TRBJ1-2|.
CSVASPGYTF
TGCAGCGTTGCTAGTCCTGGCTACACCTTC
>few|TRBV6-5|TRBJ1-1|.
CASSYWFRGGHMNTEAFF
TGTGCCAGCAGTTATTGGTTTCGGGGGGGTCACATGAACACTGAAGCTTTCTTT
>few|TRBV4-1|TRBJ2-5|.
CASSPLNPGSGETQYF
TGCGCCAGCAGCCCGCTTAACCCAGGGTCGGGGGAGACCCAGTACTTC
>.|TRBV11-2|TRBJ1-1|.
CASSLTRGGAEAFF
TGTGCCAGCAGCTTAACCCGAGGCGGGGCTGAAGCTTTCTTT
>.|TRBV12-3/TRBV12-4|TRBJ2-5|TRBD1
CDSSLTGGIETQYF
TGTGACAGCAGTTTAACAGGGGGGATCGAGACCCAGTACTTC
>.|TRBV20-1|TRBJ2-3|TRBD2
CSAPPGTSGVDTQYF
TGCAGTGCTCCTCCCGGGACTAGCGGGGTTGATACGCAGTATTTT
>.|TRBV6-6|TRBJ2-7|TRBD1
CASTLRQGSFYEQYF
TGTGCCAGCACCTTGAGACAGGGGAGTTTTTACGAGCAGTACTTC
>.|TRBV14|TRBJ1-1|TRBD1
CASSPRTGSRDTEAFF
TGTGCCAGCAGCCCACGGACAGGGAGTCGGGACACTGAAGCTTTCTTT
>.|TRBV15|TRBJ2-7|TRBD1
CATSRVIKQTGVDEQYF
TGTGCCACCAGCAGAGTGATAAAGCAGACAGGGGTCGACGAGCAGTACTTC
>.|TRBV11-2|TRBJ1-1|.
CASSPRTGKGTEAFF
TGTGCCAGCAGCCCCAGAACGGGGAAAGGTACTGAAGCTTTCTTT